This T cell receptor beta chain appears in the sequencing data of a study of T cell repertoires in cytomegalovirus infection. This clonotype was picked up a small number of times. Germline loops: CDR1 MDHEN, CDR2 SYDVKM. Germline trimming cut 4 bases from V and 5 bases from J; bases unmatched to any gene: 6. The CDR3 is made up of 15 amino acids. One entry per CDR3 protein, called by TCRdb with MiXCR from the reads. Counted here are some 300,000 distinct CDR3 sequences, roughly 13% occurring once; the ten biggest clones make up around 9.5%. This TCR derives from a human donor in good health (CMV status not recorded). Some clones in this sample may be carry-over from other donors' samples. Source material: PBMCs. J is TRBJ2-5 and V is TRBV28; TRBD2 matches at 11 bases. CDR3 coding DNA: TGTGCCAGCAGTTCACTAGCGGGAGTTGGGGAGACCCAGTACTTC. Amino acid sequence: CASSSLAGVGETQYF.